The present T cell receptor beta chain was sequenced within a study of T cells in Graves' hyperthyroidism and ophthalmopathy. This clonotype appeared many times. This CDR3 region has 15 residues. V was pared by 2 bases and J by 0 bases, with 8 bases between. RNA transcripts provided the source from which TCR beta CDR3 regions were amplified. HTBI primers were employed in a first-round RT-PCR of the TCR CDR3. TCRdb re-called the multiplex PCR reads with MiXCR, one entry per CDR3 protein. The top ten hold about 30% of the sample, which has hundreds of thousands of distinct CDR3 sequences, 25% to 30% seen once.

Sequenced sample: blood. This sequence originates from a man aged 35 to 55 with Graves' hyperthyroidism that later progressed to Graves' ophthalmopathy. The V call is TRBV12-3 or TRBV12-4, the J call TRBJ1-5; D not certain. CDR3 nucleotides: TGTGCCAGCAGTTTAATGGTTCATAGCAATCAGCCCCAGCATTTT. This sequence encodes CASSLMVHSNQPQHF.